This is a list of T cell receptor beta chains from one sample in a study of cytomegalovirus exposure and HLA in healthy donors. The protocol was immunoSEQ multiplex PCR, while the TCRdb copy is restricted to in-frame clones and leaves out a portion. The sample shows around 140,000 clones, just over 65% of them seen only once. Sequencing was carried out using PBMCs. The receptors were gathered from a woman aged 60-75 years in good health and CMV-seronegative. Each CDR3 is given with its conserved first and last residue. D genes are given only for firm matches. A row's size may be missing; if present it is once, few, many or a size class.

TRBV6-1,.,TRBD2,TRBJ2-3,TGTGCCAGCAGTGAAGTTAGCGGGATCACAGATACGCAGTATTTT,CASSEVSGITDTQYF
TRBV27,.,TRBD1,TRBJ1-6,TGTGCCAGCAGTTTAGAATCAGGGACAGGCTATAATTCACCCCTCCACTTT,CASSLESGTGYNSPLHF
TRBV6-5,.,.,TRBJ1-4,TGTGCCAGCAGTTACACGGGATCCAATGAAAAACTGTTTTTT,CASSYTGSNEKLFF
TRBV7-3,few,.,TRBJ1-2,TGTGCCAGCAGCTTACGGGGGGTGTCTGGCTACACCTTC,CASSLRGVSGYTF
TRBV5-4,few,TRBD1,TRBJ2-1,TGTGCCAGCAGCCCCGTTATCGGGGACAGGGGACGCAATGAGCAGTTCTTC,CASSPVIGDRGRNEQFF
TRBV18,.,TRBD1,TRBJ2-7,TGTGCCAGCTCACCAGACAGGGCGTCTGCCGCCGAGGTGTACTTC,CASSPDRASAAEVYF
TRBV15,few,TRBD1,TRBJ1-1,TGTGCCACCAGCAGAGGTGGGGGACAGGGGGCTATGAAAGCTTTCTTT,CATSRGGGQGAMKAFF
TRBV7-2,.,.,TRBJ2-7,TGTGCCAGCAGCCGAACCCGGGACTTCCACGAGCAGTACTTC,CASSRTRDFHEQYF
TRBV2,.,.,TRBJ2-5,TGTGCCAGCAGCCGGACAGCCAGGGAGGAGACCCAGTACTTC,CASSRTAREETQYF
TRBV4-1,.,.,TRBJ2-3,TGCGCCAGCAGCCAAGATGAGAACACAGATACGCAGTATTTT,CASSQDENTDTQYF
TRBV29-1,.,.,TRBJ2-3,TGCAGCGTTCTACAGGGTAGGACAGATACGCAGTATTTT,CSVLQGRTDTQYF
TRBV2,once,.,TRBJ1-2,TGTGCCAGCAGTGAAGTCGGAAGGGGCTATGGCTACACCTTC,CASSEVGRGYGYTF
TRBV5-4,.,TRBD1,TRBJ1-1,TGTGCCAGCAGCGGAAACAGGGGAAATCCGAGCAGCACTGAAGCTTTCTTT,CASSGNRGNPSSTEAFF
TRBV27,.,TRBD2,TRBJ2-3,TGTGCCAGCAGCATCCTTCGGGGGGAAGGCACAGATACGCAGTATTTT,CASSILRGEGTDTQYF
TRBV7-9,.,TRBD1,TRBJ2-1,TGTGCCAGCACCCGAAGGGGGACAGGGGTTAATGAGCAGTTCTTC,CASTRRGTGVNEQFF
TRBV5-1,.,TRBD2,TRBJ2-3,TGCGCCAGCAGCACAGGACTAGCGGGAGGGCCGGGCACAGATACGCAGTATTTT,CASSTGLAGGPGTDTQYF
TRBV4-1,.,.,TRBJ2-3,TGCGCCAGCAGCCCGGACAGTCCTAGCACAGATACGCAGTATTTT,CASSPDSPSTDTQYF
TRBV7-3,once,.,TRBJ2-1,TGTGCCAGCGGGGCGGGGCGGGGCAATGAGCAGTTCTTC,CASGAGRGNEQFF
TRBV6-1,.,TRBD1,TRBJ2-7,TGTGCCAGCAGTGAAGGAGGGACAGGAGGCTACGAGCAGTACTTC,CASSEGGTGGYEQYF
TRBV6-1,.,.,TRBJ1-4,TGTGCCAGCAGTGAACAACAGGGAGCAAAACTGTTTTTT,CASSEQQGAKLFF
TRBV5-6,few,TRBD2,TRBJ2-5,TGTGCCAGCAGCTTTTCCCTAGCGGGGGGCCAAGAGACCCAGTACTTC,CASSFSLAGGQETQYF
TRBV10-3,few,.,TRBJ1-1,TGTGCCATCAGGCGGGGCACTGAAGCTTTCTTT,CAIRRGTEAFF
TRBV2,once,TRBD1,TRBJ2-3,TGTGCCAGCAGCACAGGGGGCTCGGGGGTTTTAGATACGCAGTATTTT,CASSTGGSGVLDTQYF
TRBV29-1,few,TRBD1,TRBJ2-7,TGCAGCGTAGGGACAGGTAACTACGAGCAGTACTTC,CSVGTGNYEQYF
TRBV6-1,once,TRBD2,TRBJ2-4,TGTGCCACCGCACCCGGGGGGGACGGGGGAATTCAGTACTTC,CATAPGGDGGIQYF
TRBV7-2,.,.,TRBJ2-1,TGTGCCAGCAGCTCAATTCCCGGCGGTGAGCAGTTCTTC,CASSSIPGGEQFF
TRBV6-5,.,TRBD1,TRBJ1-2,TGTGCCAGCAGTCCCCCAAGGGGGCCGGGTGGCTACACCTTC,CASSPPRGPGGYTF
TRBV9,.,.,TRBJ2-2,TGTGCCAGCAGCGTAGGACAGGGAGGAAACACCGGGGAGCTGTTTTTT,CASSVGQGGNTGELFF
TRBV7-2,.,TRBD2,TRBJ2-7,TGTGCCAGCAGCTTAGGGGGGGGTTTCGAGCAGTACTTC,CASSLGGGFEQYF
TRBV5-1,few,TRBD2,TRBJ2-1,TGCGCCAGCAGCTTAGATAGCGGGTTGAGCTCCTACAATGAGCAGTTCTTC,CASSLDSGLSSYNEQFF
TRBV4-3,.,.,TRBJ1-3,TGCGCCAGCAGCCAAGATGTTAGCCGGGGATCTGGAAACACCATATATTTT,CASSQDVSRGSGNTIYF
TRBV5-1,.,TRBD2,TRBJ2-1,TGCGCCAGCAGCTTGCGGACTAGCGGCAATGAGCAGTTCTTC,CASSLRTSGNEQFF
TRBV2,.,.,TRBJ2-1,TGTGCCAGCAATTCACGAACTAGCTATGGTGAGCAGTTCTTC,CASNSRTSYGEQFF
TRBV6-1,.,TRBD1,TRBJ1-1,TGTGCCGCCCATACTGTACAGGGGACGAACACTGAAGCTTTCTTT,CAAHTVQGTNTEAFF
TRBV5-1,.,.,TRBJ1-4,TGCGCCAGCAGCTTGCCGGGAGATGGTGAAAAACTGTTTTTT,CASSLPGDGEKLFF
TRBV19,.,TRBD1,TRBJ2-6,TGTGCCAGTAGCCCGGGCTGGACAGGGATCTCTGGGGCCAACGTCCTGACTTTC,CASSPGWTGISGANVLTF
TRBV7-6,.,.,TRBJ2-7,TGTGCCAGCAGCCTAAGGGACACTGCCTACGAGCAGTACTTC,CASSLRDTAYEQYF
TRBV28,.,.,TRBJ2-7,TGTGCCAGCAGTCTTCTCCCCTACGAGCAGTACTTC,CASSLLPYEQYF
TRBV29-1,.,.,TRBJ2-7,TGCAGCGTTGATCCGGACAGAGAACCCTCCTACGAGCAGTACTTC,CSVDPDREPSYEQYF
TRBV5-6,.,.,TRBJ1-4,TGTGCCAGCAGCTTCCCCGGGACGGGAGGTGAAAAACTGTTTTTT,CASSFPGTGGEKLFF
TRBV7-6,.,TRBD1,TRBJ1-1,TGTGCCAGCAGCTTAGGGCAACAGGGGTCCACTGAAGCTTTCTTT,CASSLGQQGSTEAFF
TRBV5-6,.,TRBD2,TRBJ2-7,TGTGCCAGCAGCAGACTAGCGGGAGGGTCCGAGCAGTACTTC,CASSRLAGGSEQYF
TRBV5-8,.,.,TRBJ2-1,TGTGCCAGCAGCTTCTCCTGGACCCAGGGTTCGTACAATGAGCAGTTCTTC,CASSFSWTQGSYNEQFF
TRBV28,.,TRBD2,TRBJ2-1,TGTGCCAGCAGTTTAGGGGCTAGCGGGAGTAGGTACAATGAGCAGTTCTTC,CASSLGASGSRYNEQFF
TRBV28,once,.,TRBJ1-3,TGTGCCAGCAGATCAATGGGGGCAGGAAACACCATATATTTT,CASRSMGAGNTIYF